This TCR beta chain was recorded in a study of blood T cells in healthy people across ages. The CDR3 length is 14 residues. Trimming took 7 bases from V and 1 from J, leaving 13 bases between them. Germline lookup yields CDR1 LGHDT and CDR2 YNNKEL (reference sequence). A note on this clonotype: Its antigen is not identified.

The authors isolated at least 6.5 million PBMCs per sample. A sample-barcoded 5' primer and a J-beta primer mix were used in a second PCR of about 6 to 11 cycles. TCRdb passed the 5' RACE reads through MiXCR, listing each CDR3 protein once. The sample shows roughly 900,000 distinct CDR3 sequences, about 48% of them seen only once. Overall study findings and caveats: It was the long-lived donors that had more naive CD4+ cells and higher diversity than aged donors.

The sequenced sample was blood. The chain joins TRBV3-1 to TRBJ1-1, with D tentatively TRBD1 (6 bases). This clonotype was obtained from a man aged 30 to 45 in good health. CDR3 region: CASNRRTANTEAFF. As DNA, the CDR3 is TGTGCCAGCAATCGGCGGACAGCGAACACTGAAGCTTTCTTT.